This T cell receptor (beta chain) was observed in a study of identical twins. This clonotype occurred a few times. The CDR3 runs 17 residues. V was cut by 0 bases and J by 6 bases, with 18 bases left in between. TCRdb itself ran the 5' RACE reads through MiXCR, one entry per CDR3 protein. This repertoire shows fewer than 900,000 distinct CDR3 sequences, roughly 20% found once; its top ten account for 13%. These data are also associated with another study on T cells expressing NK-cell markers.

This sequence was found in a woman aged 18-35 years in good health. J is TRBJ2-4 and V is TRBV12-3 or TRBV12-4, with D maybe TRBD1 (8 bases). The sequencing sample was made of PBMCs. CDR3 sequence: CASSLAVTGAGVNIQYF. The CDR3 bases are TGTGCCAGCAGTTTAGCAGTGACAGGGGCGGGAGTAAACATTCAGTACTTC.